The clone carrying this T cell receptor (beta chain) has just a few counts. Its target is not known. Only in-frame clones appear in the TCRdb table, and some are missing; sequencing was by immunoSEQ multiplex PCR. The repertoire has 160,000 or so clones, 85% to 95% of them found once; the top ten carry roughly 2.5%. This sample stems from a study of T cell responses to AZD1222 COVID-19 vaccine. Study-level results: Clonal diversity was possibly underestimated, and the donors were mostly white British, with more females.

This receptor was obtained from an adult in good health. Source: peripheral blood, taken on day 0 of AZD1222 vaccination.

CDR3 coding DNA: TGTGCCAGCAGTTACTCCGAGTTAGGCGGTTCCTACGAGCAGTACTTC. Its protein product is CASSYSELGGSYEQYF. The chain recombines TRBV6-5 with TRBJ2-7; no firm D call. The germline V and J ends were trimmed by 0 bases and 1 base, with 13 bases remaining between them. The CDR3 totals 16 residues. Germline V CDR1 and CDR2: MNHEY, SVGAGI.